Listed below are T cell receptor beta chains from one sample, sequenced in a study of CD8 T cells in Susac syndrome. MiXCR, run by TCRdb on the immunoSEQ multiplex PCR reads, gives a single entry per CDR3 protein. The repertoire consists of 100,000 to 150,000 distinct CDR3 sequences, with about 95% occurring once and the leading ten covering roughly 0.13%. The source material was CD4+ T cells from PBMCs. Every receptor here comes from a human donor in good health. Both conserved end residues are part of each CDR3. Each record gives: V gene, D gene, J gene, CDR3 protein. D genes are given only for firm matches.

V gene: TRBV6-2/TRBV6-3; D gene: TRBD2; J gene: TRBJ2-3; CDR3 protein: CASRAGTSGPTDTQYF
V gene: TRBV24-1; D gene: TRBD2; J gene: TRBJ2-2; CDR3 protein: CATGLAGNTGELFF
V gene: TRBV6-5; D gene: NA; J gene: TRBJ2-3; CDR3 protein: CASSYSPGVTDTQYF
V gene: TRBV7-2; D gene: NA; J gene: TRBJ2-2; CDR3 protein: CASSLTGTNTGELFF
V gene: TRBV27; D gene: NA; J gene: TRBJ2-3; CDR3 protein: CASQSGGSTDTQYF
V gene: TRBV12-3/TRBV12-4; D gene: NA; J gene: TRBJ1-5; CDR3 protein: CASSAQGGLVQPQHF
V gene: TRBV29-1; D gene: TRBD1; J gene: TRBJ2-1; CDR3 protein: CSVALFGGQGYNEQFF
V gene: TRBV5-1; D gene: NA; J gene: TRBJ2-3; CDR3 protein: CASSSRGSTDTQYF
V gene: TRBV20-1; D gene: NA; J gene: TRBJ2-7; CDR3 protein: CSAEGATYEQYF
V gene: TRBV20-1; D gene: TRBD2; J gene: TRBJ2-1; CDR3 protein: CSAQTSASSYNEQFF
V gene: TRBV20-1; D gene: NA; J gene: TRBJ2-3; CDR3 protein: CSAPKGGSTADTQYF
V gene: TRBV5-1; D gene: NA; J gene: TRBJ2-1; CDR3 protein: CASSFEGVYNEQFF
V gene: TRBV2; D gene: TRBD1; J gene: TRBJ2-6; CDR3 protein: CASRSGTGSSGANVLTF
V gene: TRBV28; D gene: TRBD1; J gene: TRBJ2-7; CDR3 protein: CASRLLQGSSEQYF
V gene: TRBV19; D gene: NA; J gene: TRBJ1-1; CDR3 protein: CASSTPGHGRTEAFF
V gene: TRBV29-1; D gene: NA; J gene: TRBJ2-5; CDR3 protein: CSGKRETQYF
V gene: TRBV9; D gene: NA; J gene: TRBJ2-7; CDR3 protein: CASSVSGSPVSYEQYF
V gene: TRBV5-1; D gene: NA; J gene: TRBJ2-7; CDR3 protein: CASGTGGSSYEQYF
V gene: TRBV19; D gene: NA; J gene: TRBJ2-7; CDR3 protein: CASSISGQSYLEQYF
V gene: TRBV3-1; D gene: TRBD1; J gene: TRBJ2-5; CDR3 protein: CASSHRTGRETQYF
V gene: TRBV5-1; D gene: NA; J gene: TRBJ1-4; CDR3 protein: CASSLVQASEKLFF
V gene: TRBV29-1; D gene: TRBD2; J gene: TRBJ2-7; CDR3 protein: CSVESRTSGLEQYF
V gene: TRBV6-2/TRBV6-3; D gene: NA; J gene: TRBJ1-5; CDR3 protein: CASRPQGNQPQHF
V gene: TRBV27; D gene: NA; J gene: TRBJ2-1; CDR3 protein: CASSLGQGWASINEQFF
V gene: TRBV7-9; D gene: TRBD1; J gene: TRBJ2-3; CDR3 protein: CASSPYRMGQSTDTQYF
V gene: TRBV18; D gene: NA; J gene: TRBJ2-5; CDR3 protein: CASSPRLSETQYF
V gene: TRBV18; D gene: NA; J gene: TRBJ2-3; CDR3 protein: CASSPDGADTQYF
V gene: TRBV6-5; D gene: TRBD1; J gene: TRBJ1-1; CDR3 protein: CASTQGGFTEAFF
V gene: TRBV12-3/TRBV12-4; D gene: NA; J gene: TRBJ1-2; CDR3 protein: CASTLIPNYGYTF
V gene: TRBV27; D gene: NA; J gene: TRBJ2-3; CDR3 protein: CASTTRVNPYTDTQYF
V gene: TRBV20-1; D gene: TRBD1; J gene: TRBJ2-7; CDR3 protein: CSAGQGPYEQYF
V gene: TRBV4-1; D gene: TRBD2; J gene: TRBJ2-3; CDR3 protein: CASSQDGTSGNTDTQYF
V gene: TRBV5-1; D gene: NA; J gene: TRBJ2-6; CDR3 protein: CASRAVDGLSGANVLTF
V gene: TRBV3-1; D gene: NA; J gene: TRBJ2-7; CDR3 protein: CASSPTWLGRSYEQYF
V gene: TRBV3-1; D gene: NA; J gene: TRBJ1-2; CDR3 protein: CASSQATAYGYTF
V gene: TRBV3-1; D gene: NA; J gene: TRBJ2-2; CDR3 protein: CASSQPPAANTGELFF
V gene: TRBV20-1; D gene: NA; J gene: TRBJ1-1; CDR3 protein: CSAWTPMTTEAFF
V gene: TRBV3-1; D gene: NA; J gene: TRBJ1-2; CDR3 protein: CASSQEGSAGYTF
V gene: TRBV24-1; D gene: NA; J gene: TRBJ2-5; CDR3 protein: CATSDQGQETQYF
V gene: TRBV7-2; D gene: NA; J gene: TRBJ2-7; CDR3 protein: CASSTTVPYEQYF
V gene: TRBV7-2; D gene: NA; J gene: TRBJ2-7; CDR3 protein: CASSLGGVTSYEQYF
V gene: TRBV5-1; D gene: TRBD2; J gene: TRBJ2-1; CDR3 protein: CASSLGGRGYNEQFF
V gene: TRBV27; D gene: NA; J gene: TRBJ2-2; CDR3 protein: CASSSYGELFF
V gene: TRBV4-1; D gene: NA; J gene: TRBJ1-4; CDR3 protein: CASRHFREEKLFF
V gene: TRBV7-2; D gene: NA; J gene: TRBJ2-1; CDR3 protein: CASRFTGTTTSNEQFF
V gene: TRBV3-1; D gene: NA; J gene: TRBJ1-4; CDR3 protein: CASGDEKLFF
V gene: TRBV15; D gene: NA; J gene: TRBJ2-7; CDR3 protein: CATSLLEAEQYF
V gene: TRBV28; D gene: TRBD1; J gene: TRBJ2-5; CDR3 protein: CASSGPGTDKNQETQYF
V gene: TRBV7-2; D gene: TRBD1; J gene: TRBJ2-7; CDR3 protein: CASSKTGAPTYEQYF
V gene: TRBV6-1; D gene: TRBD2; J gene: TRBJ2-1; CDR3 protein: CASRRQYTSGRSDVSYNEQFF
V gene: TRBV6-5; D gene: NA; J gene: TRBJ2-6; CDR3 protein: CASSDAGGANVLTF
V gene: TRBV15; D gene: NA; J gene: TRBJ1-1; CDR3 protein: CATSNSRVGRTEAFF